This TCR beta chain was found in a study of blood T cell repertoires in COVID-19. Study-level background: The United States, Italy and Spain provided the acute and convalescent COVID-19 samples. Nucleic acid was either cDNA or gDNA, and it came from T cells, B-cell-depleted T cells, or PBMCs.

Trimming took off 1 base at V and 5 bases at J, with 15 bases between the two ends. The germline gives CDR1 MDHEN, CDR2 SYDVKM. CDR3 length: 16 residues. In the study's own analysis: Reference gene primer amplification gave nucleated cell count estimates. This table comes from immunoSEQ multiplex PCR, and its TCRdb copy is limited to in-frame clones, with some not included. V, J and clone size reflect that table, while D and trimming were determined from the DNA. The data contain about 64,000 clones, over 75% of them seen just once; the ten biggest clones take up 3.9%. The chain carries TRBV28 and TRBJ1-5; D is undetermined. Material for sequencing was peripheral blood. This sequence originates from a man between 65 and 79 years old with acute or convalescent COVID-19. Here the CDR3 reads CASSLLGRMLDQPQHF. The DNA of the CDR3 is TGTGCCAGCAGTTTATTGGGGAGGATGCTGGATCAGCCCCAGCATTTT.